A single sample is the source of the 24 T cell receptor beta chains below, sequenced in a study of CD8 T cells in Susac syndrome. RNA, at about 0.45 to 1 ug, was reverse transcribed with random hexamers. TCRdb independently ran MiXCR on the immunoSEQ multiplex PCR reads; one entry per CDR3 protein. The sample includes about 430,000 distinct CDR3 sequences, approximately 85% seen only once; the top ten take around 0.12%. Sequenced input: CD8+ T cells from PBMCs. The receptor source for this set is a human donor with multiple sclerosis.

The rearrangement uses TRBV6-5 and TRBJ2-7; the match to TRBD2 covers 12 bases. The V gene's germline CDR1 is MNHEY and CDR2 SVGAGI. The CDR3 is 14 residues long. V lost 6 bases and J lost 4; bases outside the gene matches: 4. The DNA of the CDR3 is TGTGCCAGCAGAACTAGCGGGGGGTTGTACGAGCAGTACTTC. It encodes CASRTSGGLYEQYF.

The chain links TRBV6-1 to TRBJ2-1; 9 positions match TRBD1. This CDR3 has 19 residues. The V and J ends lost 1 base and 3 bases, in that order; junction bases with no gene match: 13. The V gene's germline CDR1 is MNHNS and CDR2 SASEGT. CDR3 coding DNA: TGTGCCAGCAGTGAAGACAGGGGGCTTGAGGGAGCCAGCTACAATGAGCAGTTCTTC. Protein: CASSEDRGLEGASYNEQFF.

In DNA form, the CDR3 reads TGTGCCAGTAGTATGGACACCGGGGAGCTGTTTTTT. As protein: CASSMDTGELFF. The chain joins TRBV19 to TRBJ2-2, with D uncertain. The CDR3 loop spans 12 amino acids. CDR1 and CDR2 (germline): LNHDA, SQIVND (reference sequence). The V and J ends lost 3 bases and 3 bases respectively, with 2 bases between them.

The chain employs TRBV30 and TRBJ2-1; TRBD2 matches 14 bases. Germline V CDR1 and CDR2: GTSNPN, SVGIG (reference sequence). The CDR3 runs to 17 residues. The V and J ends lost 3 bases and 7 bases, in that order; junction bases with no gene match: 11. The CDR3, as DNA: TGTGCCTGGAGCTCGGGACTAGCGGGGGTATTTGGAAATGAGCAGTTCTTC. Translated, it gives CAWSSGLAGVFGNEQFF.

This sequence joins TRBV5-6 and TRBJ1-5; the D is unclear. The CDR3 loop spans 15 amino acids. Trimming stripped 0 bases from V and 0 bases from J, with 7 bases between. Germline V gene data show CDR1 as SGHDT and CDR2 as YYEEEE. As DNA, the CDR3 is TGTGCCAGCAGCTTGGCGGCAGATAGCAATCAGCCCCAGCATTTT. Its protein product is CASSLAADSNQPQHF.

The chain employs TRBV4-1 and TRBJ2-5; 9 positions agree with TRBD2. CDR3 length: 16 residues. Trimming removed 0 bases from V and 4 bases from J; junction bases left unmatched: 6. In germline, CDR1 is MGHRA, CDR2 YSYEKL. Here the CDR3 reads CASSQELAGGSETQYF. In nucleotides, the CDR3 is TGCGCCAGCAGCCAAGAGCTGGCGGGAGGGTCAGAGACCCAGTACTTC.

The chain uses TRBV29-1 and TRBJ1-2, with D uncertain. Deletions cut 5 bases from V and 8 bases from J, with 15 bases between. The CDR3 has 12 residues. Germline assignment: CDR1 SQVTM and CDR2 ANQGSEA. The CDR3, as DNA: TGCAGCGTTTTTTTTGGGGTGGGGGGCTACACCTTC. As protein: CSVFFGVGGYTF. Full variable domain (rest looked up from reference TRBV29-1 and TRBJ1-2): SAVISQKPSRDICQRGTSLTIQCQVDSQVTMMFWYRQQPGQSLTLIATANQGSEATYESGFVIDKFPISRPNLTFSTLTVSNMSPEDSSIYLCSVFFGVGGYTFGSGTRLTVV.

The chain recombines TRBV4-1 with TRBJ2-7; unclear D gene. The CDR3 has 17 amino acids. V lost 0 bases, J lost 4 bases, and 19 bases lay in between. The germline V gene has CDR1 MGHRA and CDR2 YSYEKL. The CDR3 spells CASSQEGWASRSYEQYF. In DNA form, the CDR3 reads TGCGCCAGCAGCCAAGAAGGGTGGGCCTCCCGCTCGTACGAGCAGTACTTC.

The chain uses TRBV10-3 and TRBJ2-7; D is unclear. From germline, CDR1 is ENHRY and CDR2 SYGVKD. The CDR3 is 13 residues long. V lost 2 bases and J 6 bases, leaving 11 bases between the germline ends. CDR3 sequence: CAISEGVSGEQYF. Written as DNA, the CDR3 is TGTGCCATCAGTGAGGGGGTTTCGGGCGAGCAGTACTTC.

This sequence joins TRBV12-3 or TRBV12-4 and TRBJ1-2, with D unresolved. The length of the CDR3 is 14 residues. Trimming shortened V by 5 bases and J by 3 bases, and 13 bases separated the two germline ends. The CDR3: CASSPSGGYYGYTF. The DNA for the CDR3 is TGTGCCAGCAGTCCATCTGGCGGGTACTATGGCTACACCTTC.

The chain uses TRBV19 and TRBJ2-1; a possible D gene is TRBD2 (6 bases). CDR1 and CDR2 (germline): LNHDA, SQIVND (reference sequence). V gave up 5 bases and J gave up 6 bases, with 14 bases separating them. CDR3 size: 14 residues. The CDR3, as DNA: TGTGCCAGTAGTTCCCCCTTGCGGGGCAATGAGCAGTTCTTC. Its translation: CASSSPLRGNEQFF.

The chain uses TRBV20-1 and TRBJ2-7; D unresolved. CDR3 length: 14 amino acids. The germline CDR1 and CDR2 sequences are DFQATT and SNEGSKA (reference sequence). The ends were cut back, 3 bases at V and 4 bases at J, with 16 bases in the middle. CDR3 amino acids: CSASYYGQVYEQYF. DNA for the CDR3: TGCAGTGCTAGTTATTACGGCCAGGTATACGAGCAGTACTTC.

This clonotype was counted once. The genes are TRBV27 and TRBJ1-5; 7 nucleotides agree with TRBD1. V dropped 5 bases and J dropped 5; count of bases not matched to a gene: 12. This CDR3 spans 16 amino acids. Germline values: CDR1 MNHEY, CDR2 SMNVEV (reference sequence). The CDR3, as DNA: TGTGCCAGCAGTCCCACCCTCGGGACAGCTGATCAGCCCCAGCATTTT. Translated, it gives CASSPTLGTADQPQHF.

This chain links TRBV29-1 with TRBJ1-4; D ambiguous. The CDR3 length is 15 residues. Between the trimmed V and J ends, which lost 6 bases and 0 bases, there was a span of 14 bases. Per germline, CDR1 SQVTM and CDR2 ANQGSEA. The CDR3 reads CSVERLKTTNEKLFF. The CDR3 DNA reads TGCAGCGTAGAGCGGCTAAAGACAACTAATGAAAAACTGTTTTTT.

This chain uses TRBV7-9 with TRBJ1-3, with D tentatively TRBD1 (5 bases). This CDR3 comprises 17 residues. Deletions cut 5 bases from V and 0 bases from J, with 17 bases between. Germline V gene data show CDR1 as SEHNR and CDR2 as FQNEAQ (reference sequence). CDR3 nucleotides: TGTGCCAGCAGCCCACCCCCGGGGGTCATCTCTGGAAACACCATATATTTT. Protein: CASSPPPGVISGNTIYF.

The genes are TRBV6-1 and TRBJ1-5; TRBD1 matches 7 bases. V lost 0 bases, J lost 5 bases, and 10 bases stayed unmatched. CDR3 length equals 17 residues. Germline CDR1 is MNHNS and CDR2 is SASEGT. Here the CDR3 reads CASSEAPGTETYQPQHF. In nucleotides, the CDR3 is TGTGCCAGCAGTGAAGCACCCGGGACAGAAACCTATCAGCCCCAGCATTTT.

The V and J genes are TRBV4-1 and TRBJ2-3; TRBD1 aligns across 7 bases. Trimming took 3 bases from V and 6 from J; bases not matched to a gene: 9. This CDR3 region has 15 residues. The germline CDR1 and CDR2 sequences are MGHRA and YSYEKL. CDR3 nucleotide sequence: TGCGCCAGCAGCCAGAGTTCGACAGGGCAGGATACGCAGTATTTT. Residues: CASSQSSTGQDTQYF.

The chain has TRBV4-2 and TRBJ2-5, with a weak D call TRBD1 (5 bases). This CDR3 is 18 amino acids long. Germline V gives CDR1 LGHNA, CDR2 YNFKEQ. Between the trimmed V and J ends, which lost 0 bases and 2 bases, there was a span of 19 bases. This chain's CDR3 is CASSQESPADRLQETQYF. The CDR3, as DNA: TGTGCCAGCAGCCAAGAAAGCCCGGCCGACAGATTACAAGAGACCCAGTACTTC.

The J gene is TRBJ1-2, the V gene TRBV7-9; D call uncertain. Trimming left V 1 base short and J 7 bases short, with 13 bases between. Germline loops: CDR1 SEHNR, CDR2 FQNEAQ (reference sequence). The CDR3 is 14 amino acids. The DNA of the CDR3 is TGTGCCAGCAGCTTAGGGTCGGGTTACGGTGGCTACACCTTC. This translates into CASSLGSGYGGYTF.

This clonotype appeared once. This chain joins TRBV4-1 and TRBJ2-7, with a possible D match to TRBD1 (5 bases). CDR3 length: 14 amino acids. Deletions cut 1 base from V and 5 bases from J, with 12 bases between. The germline V gene encodes CDR1 MGHRA and CDR2 YSYEKL. The CDR3 nucleotides are TGCGCCAGCAGCCAAGTCCAGGGCTTCGACGAGCAGTACTTC. Its translation is CASSQVQGFDEQYF.

The chain employs TRBV29-1 and TRBJ1-2; tentatively, D is TRBD1 (5 bases). V lost 4 bases, J lost 0 bases, and 12 bases lay in between. This CDR3 comprises 14 residues. Germline V gives CDR1 SQVTM, CDR2 ANQGSEA. The CDR3 sequence is CSVGVTETNYGYTF. Written as DNA, the CDR3 is TGCAGCGTTGGAGTGACAGAAACTAACTATGGCTACACCTTC.

The chain couples TRBV27 to TRBJ2-1; 7 bases fit TRBD1. The CDR3 runs 14 residues. Losses at the gene ends were 6 bases for V and 4 bases for J; bases not matched to a gene: 6. CDR1 and CDR2 from the germline V gene are MNHEY and SMNVEV (reference sequence). Here the CDR3 DNA reads TGTGCCAGCAGATCCGGGACAGCGTACAATGAGCAGTTCTTC. It yields the protein CASRSGTAYNEQFF.

This rearrangement joins TRBV27 to TRBJ2-7; 9 positions agree with TRBD1. The length of the CDR3 is 16 residues. With 5 bases clipped from V and 0 bases from J, the junction kept 8 bases outside the gene matches. Germline assignment: CDR1 MNHEY and CDR2 SMNVEV (reference sequence). For the CDR3, the DNA is TGTGCCAGCAGTCCGAGAGGACAGGGGTTCTCCTACGAGCAGTACTTC. This gives the protein CASSPRGQGFSYEQYF.

The chain employs TRBV5-6 and TRBJ1-1; TRBD1 matches 8 bases. This CDR3 comprises 13 residues. After removal of 4 bases from V and 11 bases from J, the junction contained 10 bases not matched to a gene. Germline values: CDR1 SGHDT, CDR2 YYEEEE. The DNA of the CDR3 is TGTGCCAGCAGCCTACGGACAGGGTTCGACGCTTTCTTT. This encodes CASSLRTGFDAFF.